These 20 T cell receptor beta chains were sequenced from one sample in a study of cytomegalovirus exposure and HLA in healthy donors. The PCR contained 60 Vbeta and 13 Jbeta primers. Repertoires were generated with immunoSEQ multiplex PCR, while TCRdb's copy carries only in-frame clones and drops some. The sample has approximately 140,000 clones; about two thirds are singletons. The sequencing input was PBMCs. These receptors all stem from a woman aged 55-69 years in good health and CMV-seropositive.

This chain connects TRBV5-1 to TRBJ2-1; D not certain. The ends were cut back, 3 bases at V and 2 bases at J, with 6 bases in the middle. The length of the CDR3 is 13 residues. Per germline, CDR1 SGHRS and CDR2 YFSETQ. In DNA form, the CDR3 reads TGCGCCAGCAGCTCGGTCCCCTACAATGAGCAGTTCTTC. It codes for CASSSVPYNEQFF.

The sample holds many counts of this clone. The chain uses TRBV5-1 and TRBJ1-1, with D possibly matching TRBD1 (5 bases). The ends were cut back, 2 bases at V and 11 bases at J, with 10 bases in the middle. Per the germline V gene, CDR1 is SGHRS and CDR2 is YFSETQ. The CDR3 covers 11 residues. The CDR3 here is CASSFGQGAFF. The DNA for the CDR3 is TGCGCCAGCAGCTTTGGCCAGGGTGCTTTCTTT.

Turning to this clone: As the CDR3 is not closed by the conserved phenylalanine or tryptophan, this likely results from a read error. No DNA is shown, since the ends of the CDR3 on it are uncertain; the CDR3 is the one TCRdb lists. This chain's CDR3 is CASSLETDLGI. The V and J genes are TRBV5-5 and TRBJ2-7; the table's D call TRBD2 went unverified against the DNA. Germline V CDR1 and CDR2: SGHKS, YYEKEE (reference sequence). The CDR3 is 11 residues long, counting both termini.

CDR3: CASSPQGSRRDGYTF. The DNA for the CDR3 is TGTGCCAGTAGTCCCCAGGGCAGTCGGAGGGATGGCTACACCTTC. The V gene is TRBV19, the J gene TRBJ1-2; a possible D gene is TRBD1 (5 bases). Trimming stripped 5 bases from V and 6 bases from J, with 19 bases between. Germline V gene lookup returns CDR1 LNHDA and CDR2 SQIVND (reference sequence). The CDR3 is 15 residues long.

The chain has TRBV11-2 and TRBJ1-1; D unclear. CDR3 size: 13 residues. CDR1 SGHAT and CDR2 FQNNGV come from the germline V gene. Trimming stripped 5 bases from V and 3 bases from J, with 10 bases between. CDR3 sequence (DNA): TGTGCCAGCAGCATTCAGAGGGACACTGAAGCTTTCTTT. This sequence encodes CASSIQRDTEAFF.

This clone has only a few counts. The rearrangement joins TRBV6-5 to TRBJ1-4; D not certain. The germline V gene has CDR1 MNHEY and CDR2 SVGAGI. This CDR3 contains 13 residues. The CDR3 here is CATVREGNEKLFF. The CDR3 nucleotides read TGTGCGACCGTCCGGGAAGGTAATGAAAAACTGTTTTTT.

The chain employs TRBV10-3 and TRBJ1-6; D not certain. CDR3 size: 14 residues. CDR1 and CDR2 from the germline V gene are ENHRY and SYGVKD. V was pared by 0 bases and J by 5 bases, with 5 bases between. CDR3 sequence: CAISESSDNSPLHF. The CDR3 bases are TGTGCCATCAGTGAGTCGTCTGATAATTCACCCCTCCACTTT.

The chain carries TRBV5-6 and TRBJ1-5; 7 bases line up with TRBD1. This CDR3 spans 15 amino acids. The V gene's germline CDR1 is SGHDT and CDR2 YYEEEE. Germline trimming cut 4 bases from V and 3 bases from J; bases unmatched to any gene: 7. Written as DNA, the CDR3 is TGTGCCAGCAGCGCGGGACAGAATCTCAATCAGCCCCAGCATTTT. Residues: CASSAGQNLNQPQHF.

This clone was counted once. The genes are TRBV4-2 and TRBJ1-4; D is unresolved. The germline V gene has CDR1 LGHNA and CDR2 YNFKEQ. This CDR3 region has 14 residues. Trimming cost V 1 base and J 6 bases, with 9 bases left between them. This chain's CDR3 is CASSQAQFDEKLFF. In DNA form, the CDR3 reads TGTGCCAGCAGCCAAGCCCAGTTCGATGAAAAACTGTTTTTT.

The chain employs TRBV18 and TRBJ2-5, with D hard to call. Trimming left V 6 bases short and J 4 bases short, with 12 bases between. Germline assignment: CDR1 KGHSH and CDR2 LQKENI. The CDR3 covers 13 residues. CDR3 sequence: CASSPPAVETQYF. The DNA of the CDR3 is TGTGCCAGCTCCCCCCCGGCGGTAGAGACCCAGTACTTC.

This chain connects TRBV6-5 to TRBJ1-5, with 8 bases matching TRBD1. The V gene's germline CDR1 is MNHEY and CDR2 SVGAGI. After removal of 6 bases from V and 6 bases from J, the junction contained 7 bases not matched to a gene. CDR3 length: 14 residues. The CDR3 nucleotides are TGTGCCAGCAGAGGGTCAGGGGGCGGTCAGCCCCAGCATTTT. Amino acid sequence: CASRGSGGGQPQHF.

This chain links TRBV9 with TRBJ1-6, with no clear D. CDR1 SGDLS and CDR2 YYNGEE come from the germline V gene. The length of the CDR3 is 15 residues. V lost 3 bases to trimming and J lost 10 bases, with 17 bases between them. The CDR3 DNA reads as TGTGCCAGCAGCGACACCGGGGAGGTATACTCACCCCTCCACTTT. This codes for CASSDTGEVYSPLHF.

This chain connects TRBV29-1 to TRBJ1-1, with TRBD1 as a possible D gene (6 bases). V was clipped by 4 bases and J by 1 base, with 13 bases between them. This CDR3 region has 14 residues. Germline CDR1 SQVTM, CDR2 ANQGSEA. CDR3: CSVAGTLRNTEAFF. In DNA form, the CDR3 reads TGCAGCGTTGCCGGGACACTACGGAACACTGAAGCTTTCTTT.

The chain uses TRBV5-4 and TRBJ2-1; 12 nucleotides line up with TRBD1. The trim removed 4 bases at V and 7 bases at J, leaving 6 bases unmatched. CDR1 and CDR2 (germline): SGHNT, YYREEE (reference sequence). This CDR3 contains 15 residues. The CDR3: CASSTGQGASNEQFF. CDR3 nucleotide sequence: TGTGCCAGCAGCACGGGACAGGGGGCGAGTAATGAGCAGTTCTTC.

The V call is TRBV4-1, the J call TRBJ2-5; D possibly corresponds to TRBD2 (7 bases). The germline V and J ends were trimmed by 0 bases and 4 bases, with 12 bases remaining between them. Germline values: CDR1 MGHRA, CDR2 YSYEKL. The CDR3 consists of 15 residues. This CDR3 reads CASSQDPGGRETQYF. The CDR3 DNA sequence: TGCGCCAGCAGCCAAGACCCGGGGGGCCGAGAGACCCAGTACTTC.

This clone showed up just a few times. CDR3 in amino acids: CASSSIPGQGPYSNQPQHF. In DNA form, the CDR3 reads TGCGCCAGCAGCTCTATCCCGGGACAGGGCCCGTATAGCAATCAGCCCCAGCATTTT. The chain joins TRBV5-1 to TRBJ1-5; 9 positions match TRBD1. This CDR3 comprises 19 residues. Looked up from germline, CDR1 is SGHRS and CDR2 is YFSETQ. V lost 3 bases, J lost 0 bases, and 13 bases stayed unmatched.

J is TRBJ2-5 and V is TRBV9; TRBD2 aligns across 11 bases. The DNA end is a closer match to TRBJ2-7, so the J assignment may be wrong. The CDR3 is 15 amino acids. Germline-derived CDR1 and CDR2 are SGDLS and YYNGEE. CDR3 coding DNA: TGTGCCAGCAGCCCGGGGGGACTAGCGGACTACGAGCAGTACTTC. Translation gives CASSPGGLADYEQYF.

This clone has only a few counts. V gene TRBV7-8 combines with J gene TRBJ1-1, with D uncertain. Trimming left V 2 bases short and J 2 bases short, with 9 bases between. Germline assignment: CDR1 SGHVS and CDR2 FQNEAQ. The CDR3 is 14 amino acids. CDR3 nucleotide sequence: TGTGCCAGCAGCTTAATTGGCACCAACACTGAAGCTTTCTTT. This gives the protein CASSLIGTNTEAFF.

The V and J genes are TRBV6-5 and TRBJ2-5; 7 bases align to TRBD1. The CDR3 sequence is 14 residues long. With 2 bases clipped from V and 4 bases from J, the junction kept 4 bases outside the gene matches. The germline V gene has CDR1 MNHEY and CDR2 SVGAGI. CDR3 sequence reads: CASSYQGGRETQYF. CDR3 coding DNA: TGTGCCAGCAGTTACCAAGGGGGCCGAGAGACCCAGTACTTC.

V and J are TRBV21-1 and TRBJ1-5. TRBV21-1 is classified as a pseudogene. The CDR3 contains 15 residues. The CDR3 DNA reads as TGTGCCAGCAGCAAGTGCGAGGGCGATGATCAGCCCCAGCATTTT. This encodes CASSKCEGDDQPQHF.